The sequence of this T cell receptor (beta chain) was determined in a study of Graves' ophthalmopathy and Graves' hyperthyroidism. Study overall: The collection of peripheral blood took place at initial diagnosis, before any treatment.

The CDR3 has 21 residues. Germline lookup yields CDR1 SGHRS and CDR2 YFSETQ. The trim removed 4 bases at V and 1 base at J, leaving 19 bases unmatched. Other autoimmune disease, uncontrolled infection, pregnancy and lactation led to exclusion. This clonotype appeared a few times. Amplifying from RNA transcripts, the study obtained TCR beta CDR3 regions. Second-round multiplex PCR came after first-round RT-PCR with HTBI primers. MiXCR, run by TCRdb on the multiplex PCR reads, gives a single entry per CDR3 protein. The table has approximately 480,000 distinct CDR3 sequences, around an eighth seen once. The source is a woman aged 25 to 39 with Graves' ophthalmopathy. The rearrangement uses TRBV5-1 and TRBJ2-6; TRBD2 agrees at 8 bases. Sequences were obtained from blood. The CDR3 nucleotides are TGCGCCAGCAGCCGAGGCCTAGCGGGTGGCCAAAGGTCGTCTGGGGCCAACGTCCTGACTTTC. Amino acid sequence: CASSRGLAGGQRSSGANVLTF.